The rows below give T cell receptor beta chains drawn from one sample of a study of PD-1 blockade in classical Hodgkin lymphoma. Libraries were prepared by immunoSEQ multiplex PCR; TCRdb keeps only in-frame clonotypes and omits some of them. The table records over a thousand clones, 70% to 85% of them present only once. Sample: CD8+ T cells from blood, taken at baseline. Source of these receptors: a human donor with classical Hodgkin lymphoma. CDR3s include the opening cysteine and the closing phenylalanine or tryptophan. D genes are given only for firm matches. The size of a clone is reported for some rows only, either as once, few or many, or as a class for expanded clones.

V	size	J	D	length	CDR3	DNA
TRBV5-6	-	TRBJ2-1	TRBD2	13	CASSLSSGGKQFF	TGTGCCAGCAGCTTGTCTAGCGGCGGTAAGCAGTTCTTC
TRBV19	few	TRBJ1-2	TRBD1	14	CASTPQGASYGYTF	TGTGCCAGTACCCCACAGGGGGCGAGCTATGGCTACACCTTC
TRBV19	-	TRBJ2-7	TRBD2	16	CASSMGTSGGPYEQYF	TGTGCCAGTAGTATGGGGACTAGCGGGGGGCCGTACGAGCAGTACTTC
TRBV6-5	once	TRBJ1-6	-	14	CASSYKSYNSPLHF	TGTGCCAGCAGTTACAAGTCATATAATTCACCCCTCCACTTT
TRBV9	-	TRBJ1-2	-	14	CASSVAIGFHGYTF	TGTGCCAGCAGCGTAGCTATAGGTTTTCACGGCTACACCTTC
TRBV5-5	-	TRBJ1-1	-	14	CASSLGALIPEAFF	TGTGCCAGCAGCTTGGGGGCACTAATACCTGAAGCTTTCTTT
TRBV6-1	-	TRBJ2-2	-	16	CASSEAHGGGGGELFF	TGTGCCAGCAGTGAAGCGCACGGGGGCGGCGGCGGGGAGCTGTTTTTT
TRBV27	-	TRBJ2-3	TRBD2	17	CASSLLQTSGSTDTQYF	TGTGCCAGCAGTCTCCTCCAGACTAGCGGGAGCACAGATACGCAGTATTTT
TRBV5-1	-	TRBJ1-1	-	14	CASSWAEEYTEAFF	TGCGCCAGCAGCTGGGCTGAGGAGTACACTGAAGCTTTCTTT
TRBV19	-	TRBJ1-4	-	13	CASNQGPNEKLFF	TGTGCCAGTAACCAGGGGCCGAATGAAAAACTGTTTTTT
TRBV5-1	-	TRBJ2-7	TRBD1	15	CASSLVGRGLDEQYF	TGCGCCAGCAGCTTGGTGGGCAGGGGGCTAGACGAGCAGTACTTC
TRBV7-9	-	TRBJ1-1	-	14	CASSPPVGGERAFF	TGTGCCAGCAGCCCCCCGGTCGGGGGGGAGAGGGCTTTCTTT
TRBV27	-	TRBJ1-4	-	15	CASSLTGGTNEKLFF	TGTGCCAGCAGTTTAACGGGGGGCACTAATGAAAAACTGTTTTTT
TRBV10-1	few	TRBJ1-1	TRBD1	13	CASSDRDSTEAFF	TGCGCCAGCAGTGACCGGGACAGCACTGAAGCTTTCTTT
TRBV28	-	TRBJ2-7	-	14	CASSSESGSYEQYF	TGTGCCAGCAGTTCCGAGAGTGGCTCCTACGAGCAGTACTTC
TRBV21-1	-	TRBJ2-1	-	13	CASSKGDSNEQFF	TGTGCCAGCAGCAAAGGGGACAGCAATGAGCAGTTCTTC
TRBV30	-	TRBJ1-1	TRBD1	13	CASISGTATEAFF	TGTGCCTCTATTTCGGGGACAGCCACTGAAGCTTTCTTT
TRBV28	large	TRBJ1-1	-	13	CAIENLGFTEAFF	TGTGCCATCGAGAATTTGGGCTTCACTGAAGCTTTCTTT
TRBV4-2	once	TRBJ1-1	TRBD1	23	CASSQDPTPTGGLRIAISSEAFF	TGTGCCAGCAGCCAAGATCCTACCCCGACAGGGGGTCTCCGAATTGCGATCTCATCTGAAGCTTTCTTT
TRBV9	-	TRBJ2-1	TRBD2	12	CPLAGGPREQFF	TGTCCCTTAGCGGGGGGGCCTCGTGAGCAGTTCTTC
TRBV4-1	few	TRBJ1-6	-	14	CASSQGGGRSPLHF	TGCGCCAGCAGCCAAGGGGGGGGGCGGTCACCCCTCCACTTT
TRBV30	-	TRBJ2-2	-	12	CAWSDLTGELFF	TGTGCCTGGAGTGACCTCACCGGGGAGCTGTTTTTT
TRBV14	-	TRBJ2-2	TRBD1	18	CASSQDLGGQGNTGELFF	TGTGCCAGCAGCCAAGACTTGGGGGGACAGGGAAACACCGGGGAGCTGTTTTTT
TRBV11-2	-	TRBJ1-4	-	14	CASSLKGANEKLFF	TGTGCCAGCAGCTTAAAAGGGGCTAATGAAAAACTGTTTTTT
TRBV5-1	-	TRBJ2-7	-	13	CAGRGRGMGEQYF	TGCGCCGGAAGGGGTCGGGGTATGGGCGAGCAGTACTTC
TRBV9	-	TRBJ1-6	-	12	CASSVGNSPLHF	TGTGCCAGCAGCGTAGGTAATTCACCCCTCCACTTT
TRBV6-1	-	TRBJ2-6	TRBD1	14	CASGGSSGANVLTF	TGTGCCTCAGGGGGCTCCTCTGGGGCCAACGTCCTGACTTTC
TRBV5-1	-	TRBJ2-1	TRBD2	19	CASSSGGAGPLISYNEQFF	TGCGCCAGCAGCTCGGGGGGGGCAGGACCCCTTATCTCCTACAATGAGCAGTTCTTC
TRBV10-3	-	TRBJ2-7	TRBD2	16	CAISEHLAGGQYEQYF	TGTGCCATCAGTGAGCATCTAGCGGGGGGGCAGTACGAGCAGTACTTC
TRBV9	few	TRBJ2-7	-	14	CASSDGGSLGEQYF	TGTGCCAGCAGCGATGGTGGTTCTCTAGGAGAGCAGTACTTC
TRBV4-2	-	TRBJ1-1	-	15	CASSQELSGEVGAFF	TGTGCCAGCAGCCAAGAATTGAGTGGTGAGGTAGGAGCTTTCTTT
TRBV25-1	-	TRBJ1-2	-	11	CASSGYYGYTF	TGTGCCAGCAGTGGATACTATGGCTACACCTTC
TRBV29-1	once	TRBJ1-1	-	15	CSVDPRVLTNTEAFF	TGCAGCGTTGATCCTAGGGTCTTGACGAACACTGAAGCTTTCTTT
TRBV5-4	-	TRBJ1-1	-	14	CASSLYGVRTEAFF	TGTGCCAGCAGCTTGTATGGGGTCAGGACTGAAGCTTTCTTT
TRBV21-1	few	TRBJ1-5	-	16	CASSKGGGMRNQPQHF	TGTGCCAGCAGCAAAGGGGGGGGGATGCGCAATCAGCCCCAGCATTTT
TRBV19	few	TRBJ1-2	-	11	CASSINYGYTF	TGTGCCAGTAGTATTAACTATGGCTACACCTTC
TRBV10-1	-	TRBJ2-7	-	13	CASNLGRGPEQYF	TGCGCCAGCAACCTTGGACGGGGGCCCGAGCAGTACTTC
TRBV4-1	-	TRBJ2-2	-	17	CASSPITSGEGGGELFF	TGCGCCAGCAGCCCTATTACCTCAGGGGAAGGCGGCGGGGAGCTGTTTTTT
TRBV6-6	-	TRBJ1-2	-	14	CASGVGVSNYGYTF	TGTGCCAGCGGGGTGGGGGTCTCTAACTATGGCTACACCTTC
TRBV30	few	TRBJ1-1	-	11	CAWSIGFEAFF	TGTGCCTGGAGCATAGGTTTTGAAGCTTTCTTT
TRBV7-9	-	TRBJ2-5	-	16	CASSRRGTPHLETQYF	TGTGCCAGCAGCCGCCGGGGGACTCCCCACTTAGAGACCCAGTACTTC
TRBV2	-	TRBJ2-5	TRBD2	15	CASRGDYSGAETQYF	TGTGCCAGCCGGGGCGACTATAGCGGGGCGGAGACCCAGTACTTC
TRBV29-1	-	TRBJ2-2	-	14	CSVQAQGNTGELFF	TGCAGCGTTCAGGCACAGGGGAACACCGGGGAGCTGTTTTTT
TRBV6-1	-	TRBJ1-1	-	17	CASSALPGTDGNTEAFF	TGTGCCAGCAGTGCGTTACCCGGGACCGACGGGAACACTGAAGCTTTCTTT
TRBV29-1	-	TRBJ1-1	-	12	CSARAESTEAFF	TGCAGCGCCCGAGCCGAATCCACTGAAGCTTTCTTT
TRBV7-9	-	TRBJ1-5	-	14	CASSLSQGGQPQHF	TGTGCCAGCAGCTTAAGCCAGGGTGGCCAGCCCCAGCATTTT
TRBV6-5	-	TRBJ2-1	-	14	CASGRGGTYNEQFF	TGTGCCAGCGGTCGAGGGGGAACCTACAATGAGCAGTTCTTC
TRBV11-2	-	TRBJ2-7	-	14	CASSQTRDNYEQYF	TGTGCCAGCAGCCAAACCCGGGACAACTACGAGCAGTACTTC
TRBV19	-	TRBJ1-1	-	15	CASSISETANTEAFF	TGTGCCAGTAGTATATCTGAGACAGCGAACACTGAAGCTTTCTTT
TRBV10-3	few	TRBJ2-2	-	17	CAISDSTGSSYTGELFF	TGTGCCATCAGTGACTCTACAGGGAGCTCCTACACCGGGGAGCTGTTTTTT
TRBV19	-	TRBJ2-3	-	14	CASSINFSPDTQYF	TGTGCCAGTAGTATTAATTTCAGCCCCGATACGCAGTATTTT
TRBV9	-	TRBJ2-2	-	12	CASSVSPGELFF	TGTGCCAGCAGCGTCTCCCCCGGGGAGCTGTTTTTT
TRBV6-6	-	TRBJ1-2	-	14	CASSSPVINYGYTF	TGTGCCAGCAGTTCCCCGGTTATCAACTATGGCTACACCTTC
TRBV7-9	-	TRBJ2-3	TRBD2	15	CASSLGGESVDTQYF	TGTGCCAGCAGCTTGGGAGGGGAGTCCGTAGATACGCAGTATTTT
TRBV27	-	TRBJ1-1	-	14	CASSLTGRATEAFF	TGTGCCAGCAGTTTAACCGGCAGGGCCACTGAAGCTTTCTTT